The rows below give T cell receptor beta chains drawn from one sample of a study of blood T cell repertoires in COVID-19. Sequenced by immunoSEQ multiplex PCR; TCRdb stores in-frame clones only, minus some. The sample yields under 150,000 clones, around 84% seen once. The sequenced sample was PBMCs or T cells enriched from blood (not recorded which). The receptor set was obtained from a middle-aged man with acute COVID-19. CDR3s include the opening cysteine and the closing phenylalanine or tryptophan. D genes are given only for firm matches. Expanded clones are given a class, and other clones once, few, many or no size at all.

TRBD2 | TRBJ2-7 | NA | TRBV5-6 | TGTGCCAGCACCTACTGGGGCGGGGGGAGAGGAGAGCAGTACTTC | CASTYWGGGRGEQYF
NA | TRBJ2-2 | NA | TRBV7-2 | TGTGCCAGCAGCTTACTGAACACCGGGGAGCTGTTTTTT | CASSLLNTGELFF
NA | TRBJ2-7 | few | TRBV19 | TGTGCCAGTATGACCGGAAGAGTTCCCCGGGGTTACGAGCAGTACTTC | CASMTGRVPRGYEQYF
NA | TRBJ2-3 | NA | TRBV7-6 | TGTGCCAGCAGCTCTTCTACAGATACGCAGTATTTT | CASSSSTDTQYF
TRBD2 | TRBJ2-7 | NA | TRBV18 | TGTGCCAGCTCACCACCGGGACTAGCGGGATCTATTGGGCAGTACTTC | CASSPPGLAGSIGQYF
TRBD1 | TRBJ1-2 | NA | TRBV5-4 | TGTGCCAGCAGCTTTGACAGGGGCTATGGCTACACCTTC | CASSFDRGYGYTF
NA | TRBJ2-4 | NA | TRBV3-1/TRBV3-2 | TGTGCCAGCAGCCAAGAAGGGGGACGAGAGGGAAACATTCAGTACTTC | CASSQEGGREGNIQYF
NA | TRBJ2-5 | NA | TRBV3-1/TRBV3-2 | TGTGCCAGCAGCGCAGTAGAGACCCAGTACTTC | CASSAVETQYF
NA | TRBJ2-3 | NA | TRBV21-1 | TGTGCCAGCAGCAAAGAGGAGGGAGCGAAAACAGATACGCAGTATTTT | CASSKEEGAKTDTQYF
TRBD1 | TRBJ1-1 | NA | TRBV7-9 | TGTGCCAGCAGCCGTCAGATAGGACAGGGGGGGACTGAAGCTTTCTTT | CASSRQIGQGGTEAFF
NA | TRBJ2-7 | NA | TRBV6-2/TRBV6-3 | TGTGCCAGCAGTCTTTTGGGGGCAGGGACCTACGAGCAGTACTTC | CASSLLGAGTYEQYF
TRBD1 | TRBJ2-7 | NA | TRBV11-2 | TGTGCCAGCAGCTTAAAGGGGGCGTGGTACGAGCAGTACTTC | CASSLKGAWYEQYF
NA | TRBJ1-5 | NA | TRBV19 | TGTGCCAGTAGTATCGCCTCACAGGATGGCAATCAGCCCCAGCATTTT | CASSIASQDGNQPQHF
TRBD1 | TRBJ2-1 | once | TRBV19 | TGTGCCAGCCGGACAGGGGCAAAGGATGAGCAGTTCTTC | CASRTGAKDEQFF
NA | TRBJ1-2 | NA | TRBV25-1 | TGTGCCAGCAGTAGAAAGGAGACAGTCGGAGGCTACACCTTC | CASSRKETVGGYTF
NA | TRBJ1-2 | NA | TRBV19 | TGTGCCAGTCGCCGGACAGATCTTAACTATGGCTACACCTTC | CASRRTDLNYGYTF
NA | TRBJ1-1 | NA | TRBV6-1 | TGTGCCAGCAGTGAACGGGGGAAGGACACTGAAGCTTTCTTT | CASSERGKDTEAFF
NA | TRBJ2-7 | NA | TRBV5-5 | TGTGCCAGCAGCCAAGGAGACAGGAACTCCTACGAGCAGTACTTC | CASSQGDRNSYEQYF
TRBD1 | TRBJ1-2 | NA | TRBV19 | TGTGCCAGTACTCCCCGGGACAGGGGGTTCTCAGGCTACACCTTC | CASTPRDRGFSGYTF
NA | TRBJ1-2 | NA | TRBV12-3/TRBV12-4 | TGTGCCAGCAGCCTTGGACAGAGCTATGGCTACACCTTC | CASSLGQSYGYTF
NA | TRBJ1-1 | few | TRBV5-6 | TGTGCCAGCAGCTTGCCGTTTCTCAGGGGCCAGGCTGAAGCTTTCTTT | CASSLPFLRGQAEAFF
TRBD1 | TRBJ2-7 | NA | TRBV7-2 | TGTGCCAGCAGCCGCGGGACAGGGGGCGGGTACGAGCAGTACTTC | CASSRGTGGGYEQYF
TRBD1 | TRBJ1-1 | NA | TRBV7-3 | TGTGCCAGCAGCCCAGGACAGGACACTGAAGCTTTCTTT | CASSPGQDTEAFF
NA | TRBJ1-5 | NA | TRBV5-1 | TGCGCCAGTACCTTACAGGCGGGGGATCAGCCCCAGCATTTT | CASTLQAGDQPQHF